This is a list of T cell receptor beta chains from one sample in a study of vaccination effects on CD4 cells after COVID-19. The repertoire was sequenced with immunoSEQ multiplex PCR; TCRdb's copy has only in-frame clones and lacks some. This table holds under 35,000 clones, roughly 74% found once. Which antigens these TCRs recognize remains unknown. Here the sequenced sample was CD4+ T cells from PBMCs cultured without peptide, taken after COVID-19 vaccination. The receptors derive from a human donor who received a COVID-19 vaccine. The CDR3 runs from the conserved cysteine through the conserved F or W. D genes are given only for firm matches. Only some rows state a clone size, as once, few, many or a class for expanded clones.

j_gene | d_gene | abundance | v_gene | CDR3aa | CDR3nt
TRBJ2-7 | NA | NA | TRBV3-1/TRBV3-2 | CASSQGTGTSYEQYF | TGTGCCAGCAGCCAGGGAACAGGTACTTCCTACGAGCAGTACTTC
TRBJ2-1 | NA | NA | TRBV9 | CASSEGEGLYNEQFF | TGTGCCAGCAGCGAGGGGGAGGGCCTTTACAATGAGCAGTTCTTC
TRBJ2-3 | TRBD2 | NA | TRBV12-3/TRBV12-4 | CASSLGGEDTQYF | TGTGCCAGCAGCCTGGGGGGGGAAGATACGCAGTATTTT
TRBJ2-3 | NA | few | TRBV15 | CATSRGREGNTDTQYF | TGTGCCACCAGCAGAGGGCGAGAGGGGAACACAGATACGCAGTATTTT
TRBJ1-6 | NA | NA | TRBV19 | CASSLTGVGDSPLHF | TGTGCCAGTAGTCTCACAGGAGTCGGAGATTCACCCCTCCACTTT
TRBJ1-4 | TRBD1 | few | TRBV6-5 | CASRPSGTANEKLFF | TGTGCCAGCAGGCCATCCGGGACAGCTAATGAAAAACTGTTTTTT
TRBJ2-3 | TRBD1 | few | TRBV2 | CASSDGQGFVTQYF | TGTGCCAGCAGTGATGGACAGGGTTTTGTTACGCAGTATTTT
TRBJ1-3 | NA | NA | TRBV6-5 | CASSYIPGNTIYF | TGTGCCAGCAGTTACATACCTGGAAACACCATATATTTT
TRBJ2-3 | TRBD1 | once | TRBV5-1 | CASSFGTGGMDTQYF | TGCGCCAGCAGCTTCGGGACAGGGGGAATGGATACGCAGTATTTT
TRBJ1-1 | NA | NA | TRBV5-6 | CASSLQGSTEAFF | TGTGCCAGCAGCTTACAGGGAAGCACTGAAGCTTTCTTT
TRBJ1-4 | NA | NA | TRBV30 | CAWSPGGPNEKLFF | TGTGCCTGGAGTCCTGGGGGACCTAATGAAAAACTGTTTTTT
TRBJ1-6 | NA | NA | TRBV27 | CASSIQGSSYNSPLHF | TGTGCCAGCAGTATACAGGGAAGCTCCTATAATTCACCCCTCCACTTT
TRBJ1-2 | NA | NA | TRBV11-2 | CASSLEAGTNYGYTF | TGTGCCAGCAGCTTAGAGGCAGGGACTAACTATGGCTACACCTTC
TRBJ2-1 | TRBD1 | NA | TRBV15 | CATSRGQRNNEQFF | TGTGCCACCAGCAGGGGACAGAGAAACAATGAGCAGTTCTTC
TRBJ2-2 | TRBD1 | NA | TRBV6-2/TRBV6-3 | CASSYSRTGARRTGELFF | TGTGCCAGCAGTTACTCCCGGACAGGGGCGAGACGAACCGGGGAGCTGTTTTTT
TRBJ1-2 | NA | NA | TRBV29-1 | CSVQFQGLGGYTF | TGCAGCGTCCAATTCCAGGGGCTGGGCGGCTACACCTTC
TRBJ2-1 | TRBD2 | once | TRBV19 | CASRTGTSHGEQFF | TGTGCCAGTAGAACCGGGACTAGCCATGGTGAGCAGTTCTTC
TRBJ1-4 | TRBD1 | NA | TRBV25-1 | CASSHAGTGRLKLFF | TGTGCCAGCAGTCACGCCGGGACAGGGAGACTAAAACTGTTTTTT
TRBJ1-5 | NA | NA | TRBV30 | CAWSELGGNQPQHF | TGTGCCTGGAGTGAGTTAGGGGGGAATCAGCCCCAGCATTTT
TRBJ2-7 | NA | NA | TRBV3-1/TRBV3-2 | CASSQALPTGTGSYEQYF | TGTGCCAGCAGCCAAGCCCTACCCACCGGGACGGGCTCCTACGAGCAGTACTTC
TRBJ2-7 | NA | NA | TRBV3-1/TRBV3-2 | CASSPSAYEQYF | TGTGCCAGCAGCCCCTCTGCGTACGAGCAGTACTTC
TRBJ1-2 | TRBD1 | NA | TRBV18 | CASSPETGTYGYTF | TGTGCCAGCTCACCAGAGACAGGGACGTATGGCTACACCTTC
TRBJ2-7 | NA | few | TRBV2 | CASRNSYEQYF | TGTGCCAGCAGGAACTCCTACGAGCAGTACTTC